This T cell receptor (beta chain) was recovered during a study of CD8 T cells in ankylosing spondylitis. This clonotype occurred many times. Its matching antigen is unknown. Regarding the study as a whole: In peripheral blood, disease-linked CD8+ clones occurred at relatively low frequencies. Enrichment of disease-linked clones was reportedly significant in matched ankylosing spondylitis synovial fluid.

TCRdb itself ran the 5' RACE reads through MiXCR, one entry per CDR3 protein. The sample lists 210,000 or so distinct CDR3 sequences, 8% to 9% seen once, with around 4.4% in the top ten. V lost 4 bases and J 0 bases, leaving 4 bases between the germline ends. The CDR3 totals 13 residues. CDR1 is LGHDT, CDR2 YNNKEL, per germline (reference sequence). The chain is built from TRBV3-1 and TRBJ1-3, with D hard to call. The origin of this receptor is a female donor with ankylosing spondylitis or in good health (not recorded which). Sequencing was performed on blood, either unsorted or a sorted T cell fraction (not recorded which). CDR3 sequence: CASSRRSGNTIYF. In nucleotides, the CDR3 is TGTGCCAGCAGCCGACGCTCTGGAAACACCATATATTTT.